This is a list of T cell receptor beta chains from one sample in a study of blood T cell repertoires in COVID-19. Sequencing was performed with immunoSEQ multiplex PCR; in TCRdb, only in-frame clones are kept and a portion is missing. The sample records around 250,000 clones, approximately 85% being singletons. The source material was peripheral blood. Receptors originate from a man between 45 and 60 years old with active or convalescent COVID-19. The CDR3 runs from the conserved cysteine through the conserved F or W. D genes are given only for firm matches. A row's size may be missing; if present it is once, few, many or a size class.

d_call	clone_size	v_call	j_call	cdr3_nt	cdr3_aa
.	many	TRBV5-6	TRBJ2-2	TGTGCCAGCAGCTTGGGACAGGCCACCGGGGAGCTGTTTTTT	CASSLGQATGELFF
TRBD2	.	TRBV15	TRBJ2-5	TGTGCCACCAGCGCGACTAGCGGGAGTCGCGAGACCCAGTACTTC	CATSATSGSRETQYF
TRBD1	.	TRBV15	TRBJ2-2	TGTGCCACCAGCAGAGGCCGGGACAGCGGTATTCGAGCCACCGGGGAGCTGTTTTTT	CATSRGRDSGIRATGELFF
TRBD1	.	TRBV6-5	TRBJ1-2	TGTGCCAGCAGGGGACAGGCCGTTGGGGGCTACACCTTC	CASRGQAVGGYTF
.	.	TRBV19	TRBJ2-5	TGTGCCAGTAGCCACCCAAGGGACATGGGAGAGACCCAGTACTTC	CASSHPRDMGETQYF
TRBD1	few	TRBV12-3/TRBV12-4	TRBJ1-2	TGTGCCAGCACCACACAGGGGAACTATGGCTACACCTTC	CASTTQGNYGYTF
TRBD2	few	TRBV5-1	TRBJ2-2	TGCGCCAGCAGCTTCCCGTCCGGGACTAGAGACACCGGGGAGCTGTTTTTT	CASSFPSGTRDTGELFF
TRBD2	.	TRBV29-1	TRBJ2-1	TGCAGCATCCGGGGGGGGGACTTCAGCTCCTACAATGAGCAGTTCTTC	CSIRGGDFSSYNEQFF
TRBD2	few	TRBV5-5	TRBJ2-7	TGTGCCAGCAGCCCGGAGCCTTCAAGCGGGAGATACGAGCAGTACTTC	CASSPEPSSGRYEQYF
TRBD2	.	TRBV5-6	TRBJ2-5	TGTGCCAGCAGTCCCGGGAGGTCCGGGACCCAGTACTTC	CASSPGRSGTQYF
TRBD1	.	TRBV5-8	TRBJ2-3	TGTGCCAGCAGCCGCGGGACAGGGGTGTCCACAGATACGCAGTATTTT	CASSRGTGVSTDTQYF
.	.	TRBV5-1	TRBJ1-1	TGCGCCAGCAGCTTGGTTTGGGGCGGGAACACTGAAGCTTTCTTT	CASSLVWGGNTEAFF
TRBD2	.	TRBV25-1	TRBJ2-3	TGTGCCAGCAGTAGACCGGGACTAGCGGGAGATTTGTCAGATACGCAGTATTTT	CASSRPGLAGDLSDTQYF
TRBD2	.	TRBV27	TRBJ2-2	TGTGCCAGCACCGAGGGAGCGGGAGTCACGACCGGGGAGCTGTTTTTT	CASTEGAGVTTGELFF
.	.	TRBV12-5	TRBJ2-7	TGTGCTAGTGGTTTTGGCCCAAACTTGCGGGACTCCTCCTACGAGCAGTACTTC	CASGFGPNLRDSSYEQYF
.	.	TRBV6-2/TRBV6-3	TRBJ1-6	TGTGCCAGCAGTTACTTACGGGGAGTTTCACCCCTCCACTTT	CASSYLRGVSPLHF
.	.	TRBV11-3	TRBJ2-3	TGTGCCAGCAGCTTTGGCGGCAGCACAGATACGCAGTATTTT	CASSFGGSTDTQYF
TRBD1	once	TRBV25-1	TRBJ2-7	TGTGCCAGCAGTGAATCCCTTGGACAGGGTGACTACGAGCAGTACTTC	CASSESLGQGDYEQYF
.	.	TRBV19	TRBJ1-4	TGTGCCAGTAGCGCCCAGGTGGCTGAAAAACTGTTTTTT	CASSAQVAEKLFF
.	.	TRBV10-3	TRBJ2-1	TGTGCCATCAGGGATGGGGCGGTAGATGAGCAGTTCTTC	CAIRDGAVDEQFF